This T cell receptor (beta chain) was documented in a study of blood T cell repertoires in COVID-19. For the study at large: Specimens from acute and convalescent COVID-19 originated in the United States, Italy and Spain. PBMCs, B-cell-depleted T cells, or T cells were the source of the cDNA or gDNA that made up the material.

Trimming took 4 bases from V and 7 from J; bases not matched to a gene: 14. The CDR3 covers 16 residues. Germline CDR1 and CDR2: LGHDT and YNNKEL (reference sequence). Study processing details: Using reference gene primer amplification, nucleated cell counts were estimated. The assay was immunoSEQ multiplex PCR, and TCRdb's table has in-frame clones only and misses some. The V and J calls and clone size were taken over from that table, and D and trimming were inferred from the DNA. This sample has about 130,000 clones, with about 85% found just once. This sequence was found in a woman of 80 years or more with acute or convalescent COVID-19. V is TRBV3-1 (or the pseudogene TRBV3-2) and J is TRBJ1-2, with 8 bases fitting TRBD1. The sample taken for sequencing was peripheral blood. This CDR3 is CASSLGSGGSASGYTF. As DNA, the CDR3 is TGTGCCAGCAGCCTTGGGTCAGGGGGCTCCGCGAGTGGCTACACCTTC.